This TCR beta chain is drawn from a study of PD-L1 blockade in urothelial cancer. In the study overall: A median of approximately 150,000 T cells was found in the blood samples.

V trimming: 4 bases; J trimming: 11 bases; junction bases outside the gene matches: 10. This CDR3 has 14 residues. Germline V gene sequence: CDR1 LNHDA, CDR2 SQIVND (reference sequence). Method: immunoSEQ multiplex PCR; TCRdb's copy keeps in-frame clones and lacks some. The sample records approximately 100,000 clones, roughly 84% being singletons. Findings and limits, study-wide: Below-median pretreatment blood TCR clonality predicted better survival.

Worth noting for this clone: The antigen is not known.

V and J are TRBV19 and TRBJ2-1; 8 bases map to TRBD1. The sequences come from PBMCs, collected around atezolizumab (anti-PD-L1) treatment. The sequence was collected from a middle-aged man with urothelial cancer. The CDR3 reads CASSTGGQSGQQFF. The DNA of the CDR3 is TGTGCCAGTAGTACAGGGGGCCAGAGCGGGCAGCAGTTCTTC.